This T cell receptor beta chain was found in a study of healthy donors' naive CD4 and CD8 T cells. Across the study: Donors, half of them female, were 20-25, 40-50 or 60-70 years old.

Starting from about 0.45 ug of total RNA, TCR libraries were made with linear amplification. In TCRdb, the reads were re-called with MiXCR into one record per CDR3 protein. This sample yields approximately 180,000 distinct CDR3 sequences, of which about 74% are seen a single time; approximately 2.5% belongs to the top ten. The study, taken as a whole, reports: The study did not address homeostatic proliferation effects in naive T cells. Alpha and beta chains were sequenced in bulk without pairing.

The trim removed 8 bases at V and 4 bases at J, leaving 9 bases unmatched. CDR1 and CDR2 from the germline V gene are MNHEY and SVGEGT. The CDR3 is 15 amino acids. Remarks on this clonotype: Its target is not known.

The clonotype comes from a pool of human donors in good health; the sample pools cells from several healthy donors. V gene TRBV6-2 or TRBV6-3 combines with J gene TRBJ1-5; 9 nucleotides line up with TRBD1. Material: naive CD4+ and CD8+ T cells sorted from blood, pooled from several donors. CDR3: CASGLTGGKNQPQHF. The CDR3, as DNA: TGTGCCAGCGGGCTTACAGGGGGCAAAAATCAGCCCCAGCATTTT.